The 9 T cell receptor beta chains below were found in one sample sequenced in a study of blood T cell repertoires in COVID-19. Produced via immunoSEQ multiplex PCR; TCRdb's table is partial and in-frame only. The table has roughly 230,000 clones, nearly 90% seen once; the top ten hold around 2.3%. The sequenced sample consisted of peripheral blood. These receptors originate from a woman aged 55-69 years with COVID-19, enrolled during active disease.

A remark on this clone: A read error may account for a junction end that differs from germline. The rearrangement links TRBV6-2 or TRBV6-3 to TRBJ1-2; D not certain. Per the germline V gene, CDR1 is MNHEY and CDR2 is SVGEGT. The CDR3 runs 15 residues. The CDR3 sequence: CASSNSSPPRNGYTF. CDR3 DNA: TGTGCCAGCAGTAACTCTTCACCCCCGCGGAATGGCTACACCTTC.

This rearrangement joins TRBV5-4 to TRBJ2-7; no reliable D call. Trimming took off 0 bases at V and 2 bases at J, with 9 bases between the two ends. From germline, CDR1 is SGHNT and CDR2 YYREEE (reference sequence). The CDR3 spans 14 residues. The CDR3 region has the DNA TGTGCCAGCAGCTTGGCGGCAGGAACCTACGAGCAGTACTTC. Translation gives CASSLAAGTYEQYF.

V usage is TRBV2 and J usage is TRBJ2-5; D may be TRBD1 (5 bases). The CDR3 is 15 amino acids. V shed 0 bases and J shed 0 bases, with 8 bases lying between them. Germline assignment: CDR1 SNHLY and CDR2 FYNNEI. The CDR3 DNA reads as TGTGCCAGCAGTGAAGCACGACAGTACCAAGAGACCCAGTACTTC. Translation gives CASSEARQYQETQYF.

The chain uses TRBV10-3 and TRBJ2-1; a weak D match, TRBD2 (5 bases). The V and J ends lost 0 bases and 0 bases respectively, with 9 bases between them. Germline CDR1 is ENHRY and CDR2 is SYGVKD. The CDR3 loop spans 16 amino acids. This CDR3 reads CAISESATNSYNEQFF. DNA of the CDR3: TGTGCCATCAGTGAGTCGGCGACTAACTCCTACAATGAGCAGTTCTTC.

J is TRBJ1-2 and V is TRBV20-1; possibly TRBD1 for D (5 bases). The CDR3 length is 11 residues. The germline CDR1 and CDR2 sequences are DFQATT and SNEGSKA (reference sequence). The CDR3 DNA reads TGCGGGGCAGCACCTAACTATGGCTACACCTTC. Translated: CGAAPNYGYTF.

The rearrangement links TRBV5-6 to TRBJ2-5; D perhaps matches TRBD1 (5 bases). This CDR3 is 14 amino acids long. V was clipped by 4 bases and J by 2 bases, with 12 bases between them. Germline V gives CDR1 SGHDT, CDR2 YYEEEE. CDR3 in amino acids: CASSLRQLQETQYF. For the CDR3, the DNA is TGTGCCAGCAGCCTACGACAGCTTCAAGAGACCCAGTACTTC.

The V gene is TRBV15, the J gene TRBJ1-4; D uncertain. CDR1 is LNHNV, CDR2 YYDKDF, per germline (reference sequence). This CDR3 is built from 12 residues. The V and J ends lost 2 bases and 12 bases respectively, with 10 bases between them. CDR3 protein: CATSRSKTQLFF. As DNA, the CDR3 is TGTGCCACCAGCAGAAGTAAGACTCAACTGTTTTTT.

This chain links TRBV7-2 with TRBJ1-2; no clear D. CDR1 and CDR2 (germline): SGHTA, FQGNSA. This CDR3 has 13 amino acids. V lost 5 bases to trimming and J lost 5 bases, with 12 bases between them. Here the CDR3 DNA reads TGTGCCAGCAGCCCACCCACAGAATATGGCTACACCTTC. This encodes CASSPPTEYGYTF.

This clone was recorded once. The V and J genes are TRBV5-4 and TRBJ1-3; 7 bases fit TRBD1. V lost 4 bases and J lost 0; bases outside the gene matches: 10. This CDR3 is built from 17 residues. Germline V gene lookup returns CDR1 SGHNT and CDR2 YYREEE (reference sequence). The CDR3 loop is CASSPGQSYPSGNTIYF. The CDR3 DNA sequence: TGTGCCAGCAGCCCGGGACAGTCATATCCCTCTGGAAACACCATATATTTT.